This paragraph reports one TCR beta chain. The CDR3 covers 14 residues. V shed 3 bases and J 5 bases; nucleotides not matched to a gene: 2. Germline V gene lookup returns CDR1 KGHDR and CDR2 SFDVKD. Sequencing used immunoSEQ multiplex PCR; TCRdb keeps in-frame clones, though not all of them. This sample yields fewer than 130,000 clones, of which around 80% are seen a single time; about 20% belongs to the top ten. This specimen belongs to a study of blood T cell repertoires in COVID-19. Specimen: peripheral blood. The chain carries TRBV24-1 and TRBJ1-5; the match to TRBD1 covers 8 bases. The TCR was taken from a man in his 70s with active or convalescent COVID-19. The CDR3 loop reads CATSDPGQDQPQHF. The DNA of the CDR3 is TGTGCCACCAGTGATCCGGGACAGGATCAGCCCCAGCATTTT.